This TCR beta chain was recorded in a study of blood T cells in healthy people across ages. The CDR3 runs to 15 residues. V was pared by 4 bases and J by 0 bases, with 12 bases between. CDR1 SEHNR and CDR2 FQNEAQ come from the germline V gene (reference sequence). For the second PCR, which ran for roughly 7 to 11 cycles, a sample-barcoded 5' primer and a J-beta primer mix were used. One entry per CDR3 protein results from TCRdb running MiXCR on the 5' RACE reads. Among 700,000 to 950,000 distinct CDR3 sequences listed, roughly 64% were seen once. The sequenced sample consisted of blood. The clonotype comes from a man aged 30 to 39 in good health. The rearrangement joins TRBV7-9 to TRBJ2-5; D possibly corresponds to TRBD2 (6 bases). DNA of the CDR3: TGTGCCAGCAGCTCGGGACTTGGGTACCAAGAGACCCAGTACTTC. This translates into CASSSGLGYQETQYF.